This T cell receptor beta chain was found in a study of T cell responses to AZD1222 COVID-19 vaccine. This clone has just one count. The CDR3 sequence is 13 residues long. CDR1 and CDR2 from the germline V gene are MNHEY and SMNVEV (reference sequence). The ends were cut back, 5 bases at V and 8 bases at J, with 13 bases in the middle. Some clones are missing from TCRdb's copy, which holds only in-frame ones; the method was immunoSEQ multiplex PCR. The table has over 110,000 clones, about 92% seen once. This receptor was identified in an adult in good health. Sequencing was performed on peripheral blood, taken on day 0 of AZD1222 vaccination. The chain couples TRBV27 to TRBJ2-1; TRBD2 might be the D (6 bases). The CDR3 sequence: CASSGRMVDEQFF. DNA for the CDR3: TGTGCCAGCAGTGGGAGGATGGTCGATGAGCAGTTCTTC.